What follows are 9 T cell receptor beta chains derived from one specimen sequenced in a study of a mutant IDH1 vaccine in newly diagnosed glioma. The time point denotes: baseline, week 1 (first vaccination visit). Treatment indicated: pre-vaccination baseline after standard-of-care therapy. This table comes from immunoSEQ multiplex PCR, and its TCRdb copy is limited to in-frame clones, with some not included. The repertoire has tens of thousands of clones, roughly 87% of them found once; the top ten carry approximately 19%. The sample was PBMCs, taken from a glioma patient treated with radiotherapy, temozolomide or both. These receptors originate from a man under 40 with glioma.

As DNA, the CDR3 is TGTGCCTGGGGACAGGCAAATGAAAAACTGTTTTTT. Translated, it gives CAWGQANEKLFF. The chain is built from TRBV30 and TRBJ1-4; 7 bases are a match to TRBD1. J was trimmed by 5 bases and V by 5 bases; bases with no gene match: 2. The CDR3 runs to 12 residues. Per the germline V gene, CDR1 is GTSNPN and CDR2 is SVGIG (reference sequence).

The V call is TRBV9, the J call TRBJ1-3; D not resolved. There are 16 residues in the CDR3. The ends were cut back, 1 base at V and 0 bases at J, with 11 bases in the middle. Germline V gene data show CDR1 as SGDLS and CDR2 as YYNGEE. CDR3 nucleotide sequence: TGTGCCAGCAGCGTAAACGACCCGAGCTCTGGAAACACCATATATTTT. Translation gives CASSVNDPSSGNTIYF.

The gene calls are TRBV2 and TRBJ2-2, with 12 nucleotides matching TRBD2. CDR1 and CDR2 from the germline V gene are SNHLY and FYNNEI. With 10 bases clipped from V and 6 bases from J, the junction kept 6 bases outside the gene matches. CDR3 length equals 14 residues. Here the CDR3 reads CANSGTSGPGELFF. DNA for the CDR3: TGTGCCAACTCCGGGACTAGCGGGCCCGGGGAGCTGTTTTTT.

The V gene is TRBV4-1, the J gene TRBJ2-4, with D tentatively TRBD1 (5 bases). Germline-derived CDR1 and CDR2 are MGHRA and YSYEKL. The V end was cut by 4 bases, the J end by 0 bases, with 13 bases between. This CDR3 contains 16 residues. CDR3 in amino acids: CASSPWGKLAKNIQYF. The CDR3 nucleotides read TGCGCCAGCAGCCCGTGGGGCAAGCTAGCCAAAAACATTCAGTACTTC.

This clone has just a few counts. DNA of the CDR3: TGTGCCAGCAGCGCGTTCCGGGACGGCCTTGAAGCTTTCTTT. Its translation is CASSAFRDGLEAFF. The rearrangement links TRBV9 to TRBJ1-1; TRBD1 might be the D (5 bases). The CDR3 runs 14 residues. Germline V lookup: CDR1 SGDLS, CDR2 YYNGEE. Between the trimmed V and J ends, which lost 3 bases and 7 bases, there was a span of 16 bases.

This chain uses TRBV19 with TRBJ1-2; D uncertain. Germline loops: CDR1 LNHDA, CDR2 SQIVND (reference sequence). Deletions cut 2 bases from V and 4 bases from J, with 14 bases between. The CDR3 consists of 15 residues. The CDR3, as DNA: TGTGCCAGTAGTATAAGTGGGAAAGGACCCTATGGCTACACCTTC. Translation gives CASSISGKGPYGYTF.

The J gene is TRBJ2-3, the V gene TRBV27, with D perhaps matching TRBD2 (5 bases). The germline gives CDR1 MNHEY, CDR2 SMNVEV (reference sequence). The CDR3 totals 15 residues. Trimming stripped 5 bases from V and 2 bases from J, with 14 bases between. CDR3: CASSETMSATDTQYF. Here the CDR3 DNA reads TGTGCCAGCAGTGAGACTATGTCTGCCACAGATACGCAGTATTTT.

V is TRBV5-1 and J is TRBJ1-1; 9 bases align to TRBD1. The V gene's germline CDR1 is SGHRS and CDR2 YFSETQ. V trimming: 0 bases; J trimming: 2 bases; junction bases outside the gene matches: 8. The CDR3 runs 17 residues. The CDR3 here is CASSLGGTGSRNTEAFF. The CDR3 DNA is TGCGCCAGCAGCTTGGGGGGGACAGGGTCACGAAACACTGAAGCTTTCTTT.

This clone was counted a single time. The rearrangement links TRBV30 to TRBJ1-1; D ambiguous. The length of the CDR3 is 13 residues. V was cut by 4 bases and J by 4 bases, with 13 bases left in between. The germline V gene has CDR1 GTSNPN and CDR2 SVGIG (reference sequence). CDR3: CAWTHGAGTEAFF. Here the CDR3 DNA reads TGTGCCTGGACCCACGGCGCGGGCACTGAAGCTTTCTTT.